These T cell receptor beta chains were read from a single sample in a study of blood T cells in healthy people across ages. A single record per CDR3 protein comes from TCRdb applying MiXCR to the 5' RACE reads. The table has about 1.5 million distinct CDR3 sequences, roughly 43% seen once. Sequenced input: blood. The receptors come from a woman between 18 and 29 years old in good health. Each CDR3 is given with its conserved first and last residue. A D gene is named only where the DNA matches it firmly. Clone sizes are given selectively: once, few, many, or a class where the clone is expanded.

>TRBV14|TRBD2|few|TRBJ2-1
TGTGCCAGCAGCCAATATAGCGGGGGCTACAATGAGCAGTTCTTC
CASSQYSGGYNEQFF
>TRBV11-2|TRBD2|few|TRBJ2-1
TGTGCCAGCACGGGGGGACTAGCGGGGTTAAATGAGCAGTTCTTC
CASTGGLAGLNEQFF
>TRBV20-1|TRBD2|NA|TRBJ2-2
TGCAGTGCTAGGCGCGGGGGGGATAACACCGGGGAGCTGTTTTTT
CSARRGGDNTGELFF
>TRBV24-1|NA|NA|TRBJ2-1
TGTGCCACCAGTGATATGGGCGCCTCTAATGAGCAGTTCTTC
CATSDMGASNEQFF
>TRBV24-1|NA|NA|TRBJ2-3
TGTGCCACCAGTGATTCACCGAGAGGGCAGGATACGCAGTATTTT
CATSDSPRGQDTQYF
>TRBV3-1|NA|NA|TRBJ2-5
TGTGCCAGCAGCCAAGATGGGCAGAACCAAGAGACCCAGTACTTC
CASSQDGQNQETQYF
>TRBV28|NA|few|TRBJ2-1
TGTGCCAGCAGTACCCCTGGCGGACCCTACAATGAGCAGTTCTTC
CASSTPGGPYNEQFF
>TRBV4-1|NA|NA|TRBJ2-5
TGCGCCAGCAGCCTGAGGACCTCCACCGCATTGAATGAGCAGTACTTC
CASSLRTSTALNEQYF
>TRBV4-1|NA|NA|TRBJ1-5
TGCGCCAGCAGCCAAGATGGCATGAGCAATCAGCCCCAGCATTTT
CASSQDGMSNQPQHF
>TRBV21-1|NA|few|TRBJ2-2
TGTGCCAGCGTTAGGGAGCTGTTTTTT
CASVRELFF
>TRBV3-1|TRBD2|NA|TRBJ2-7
TGTGCCAGCTCGACTAGCGGGGGTGACGAGCAGTACTTC
CASSTSGGDEQYF